Each of the 24 T cell receptor beta chains below was sequenced from the same sample in a study of blood T cell repertoires in COVID-19. Profiling relied on immunoSEQ multiplex PCR, and the TCRdb table lists in-frame clones only, not all of them. The table has 70,000 to 100,000 clones, approximately 90% seen once. The specimen sequenced was peripheral blood. The source is a woman aged 60-75 years with COVID-19, enrolled during active disease.

The V call is TRBV24-1, the J call TRBJ1-3, with unresolved D. CDR1 KGHDR and CDR2 SFDVKD come from the germline V gene. V gave up 4 bases and J gave up 2 bases, with 20 bases separating them. The CDR3 sequence is 18 residues long. CDR3 protein: CATSDRGSRGNAGNTIYF. As DNA, the CDR3 is TGTGCCACCAGTGACAGAGGGAGCCGGGGAAACGCTGGAAACACCATATATTTT.

The chain recombines TRBV28 with TRBJ1-5; D uncertain. CDR1 and CDR2 (germline): MDHEN, SYDVKM. The CDR3 runs to 15 residues. V lost 3 bases and J lost 3, with 12 bases in between. CDR3 region: CASSFRLQFNQPQHF. In DNA form, the CDR3 reads TGTGCCAGCAGTTTTAGGTTACAGTTCAATCAGCCCCAGCATTTT.

The chain links TRBV7-9 to TRBJ2-7; 8 bases match TRBD2. The CDR3 is 14 amino acids. J lost 2 bases, V lost 3 bases, and 3 bases had no gene match. Looked up from germline, CDR1 is SEHNR and CDR2 is FQNEAQ (reference sequence). This CDR3 is CASSFAGGPYEQYF. CDR3 sequence (DNA): TGTGCCAGCAGCTTCGCGGGGGGACCCTACGAGCAGTACTTC.

This clone was counted once. J is TRBJ1-6 and V is TRBV30, with 9 positions matching TRBD1. Germline V lookup: CDR1 GTSNPN, CDR2 SVGIG (reference sequence). There are 15 residues in the CDR3. Trimming cost V 8 bases and J 5 bases; bases outside gene matches: 10. For the CDR3, the DNA is TGTGCCGCACAACAGGGGGCGGTGAATAATTCACCCCTCCACTTT. Its translation: CAAQQGAVNNSPLHF.

V usage is TRBV5-1 and J usage is TRBJ2-7; weak D call: TRBD1 (5 bases). The CDR3 runs to 16 residues. V was cut by 7 bases and J by 3 bases, with 23 bases left in between. Germline CDR1 and CDR2: SGHRS and YFSETQ. CDR3 residues: CASLCPVPRQNYEQYF. In DNA, the CDR3 is TGCGCCAGCCTTTGCCCCGTGCCACGACAGAACTACGAGCAGTACTTC.

The chain uses TRBV7-2 and TRBJ2-1, with TRBD2 matching over 9 bases. Germline-derived CDR1 and CDR2 are SGHTA and FQGNSA. The CDR3 is 16 amino acids. Trimming removed 5 bases from V and 10 bases from J; junction bases left unmatched: 15. The CDR3 is CASSRNSGTSPWEQFF. The CDR3 bases are TGTGCCAGCAGCCGCAATTCCGGGACTAGCCCCTGGGAGCAGTTCTTC.

This chain links TRBV7-2 with TRBJ1-4; perhaps TRBD1 as D (6 bases). V dropped 4 bases and J dropped 13 bases, with 19 bases sitting between them. Germline CDR1 is SGHTA and CDR2 is FQGNSA. This CDR3 comprises 14 residues. The CDR3 here is CASSSGGPAVRLFF. The CDR3 region has the DNA TGTGCCAGCAGCTCGGGGGGGCCGGCGGTTAGACTGTTTTTT. The full variable domain, in which reference TRBV7-2 and TRBJ1-4 provide the parts outside the CDR3, is GAGVSQSPSNKVTEKGKDVELRCDPISGHTALYWYRQSLGQGLEFLIYFQGNSAPDKSGLPSDRFSAERTGGSVSTLTIQRTQQEDSAVYLCASSSGGPAVRLFFGSGTQLSVL.

The chain combines TRBV15 with TRBJ1-2, with 7 bases fitting TRBD1. CDR3 length equals 13 residues. The germline gives CDR1 LNHNV, CDR2 YYDKDF (reference sequence). The V segment lost 6 bases and the J segment 3 bases; nucleotides outside the gene matches: 4. The CDR3 DNA sequence: TGTGCCACCAGTCCTGACAGGGACTATGGCTACACCTTC. Translated, it gives CATSPDRDYGYTF.

The V call is TRBV19, the J call TRBJ2-4; TRBD1 agrees at 9 bases. CDR1 and CDR2 from the germline V gene are LNHDA and SQIVND (reference sequence). Trimming removed 9 bases from V and 7 bases from J; junction bases left unmatched: 7. The CDR3 runs 13 residues. The CDR3 is CASRGQGPNIQYF. The CDR3 DNA reads TGTGCCAGCAGGGGACAGGGACCGAACATTCAGTACTTC.

The gene calls are TRBV7-2 and TRBJ1-2, with TRBD1 matching 7 bases. After removal of 4 bases from V and 2 bases from J, the junction contained 7 bases not matched to a gene. The CDR3 totals 15 residues. Germline V gene data show CDR1 as SGHTA and CDR2 as FQGNSA. As DNA, the CDR3 is TGTGCCAGCAGCTCTCAGGGGGGACCAAACTATGGCTACACCTTC. Translating it yields CASSSQGGPNYGYTF.

The gene calls are TRBV10-3 and TRBJ1-2, with a tentative D call TRBD1 (5 bases). Germline V lookup: CDR1 ENHRY, CDR2 SYGVKD. Trimming cost V 6 bases and J 0 bases, with 20 bases left between them. The CDR3 covers 17 residues. The CDR3 nucleotides read TGTGCCATCAGGGGGACTGATGGACACATAGCTAACTATGGCTACACCTTC. This encodes CAIRGTDGHIANYGYTF.

This chain links TRBV12-5 with TRBJ1-1; 7 bases agree with TRBD1. Looked up from germline, CDR1 is LGHNT and CDR2 is FRNRAP. J was trimmed by 2 bases and V by 1 base; bases with no gene match: 1. The CDR3 extends over 14 amino acids. The CDR3 nucleotides read TGTGCTAGTGGTTTGGGGGACAGAAACACTGAAGCTTTCTTT. It translates to CASGLGDRNTEAFF.

CDR3 loop: CASSRDSYEQYF. In DNA, the CDR3 is TGTGCCAGCAGCCGTGACAGCTACGAGCAGTACTTC. V usage is TRBV6-5 and J usage is TRBJ2-7; TRBD1 might be the D (5 bases). Per the germline V gene, CDR1 is MNHEY and CDR2 is SVGAGI. The germline V and J ends were trimmed by 6 bases and 3 bases, with 9 bases remaining between them. This CDR3 comprises 12 residues.

This clone was observed a handful of times. This sequence joins TRBV7-2 and TRBJ2-7; maybe TRBD1 (5 bases). CDR1 SGHTA and CDR2 FQGNSA come from the germline V gene. The CDR3 contains 12 residues. Trimming took 5 bases from V and 12 from J, leaving 17 bases between them. In nucleotides, the CDR3 is TGTGCCAGCAGCGTCACAGGATTACAGTGGTACTTC. Translated: CASSVTGLQWYF. Together with reference TRBV7-2 and TRBJ2-7, the CDR3 gives the full variable domain: GAGVSQSPSNKVTEKGKDVELRCDPISGHTALYWYRQSLGQGLEFLIYFQGNSAPDKSGLPSDRFSAERTGGSVSTLTIQRTQQEDSAVYLCASSVTGLQWYFGPGTRLTVT.

The chain carries TRBV7-2 and TRBJ1-5; 9 bases are shared with TRBD1. This CDR3 has 13 amino acids. The germline gives CDR1 SGHTA, CDR2 FQGNSA. Trimming took 5 bases from V and 6 from J; bases not matched to a gene: 2. The DNA for the CDR3 is TGTGCCAGCAGCCCGGACAGGGGTCAGCCCCAGCATTTT. It specifies CASSPDRGQPQHF.

V and J are TRBV7-2 and TRBJ1-2; D is possibly TRBD1 (5 bases). Trimming left V 8 bases short and J 2 bases short, with 12 bases between. In germline, CDR1 is SGHTA, CDR2 FQGNSA. The CDR3 spans 13 residues. The CDR3 region is CASVGAGNYGYTF. DNA for the CDR3: TGTGCCAGCGTTGGGGCAGGGAACTATGGCTACACCTTC.

The J gene is TRBJ2-2, the V gene TRBV6-5; possible D gene TRBD1, 5 bases. The CDR3 loop spans 15 amino acids. From germline, CDR1 is MNHEY and CDR2 SVGAGI. V was cut by 6 bases and J by 4 bases, with 15 bases left in between. The CDR3: CASSLRQFPTGELFF. The CDR3 nucleotides read TGTGCCAGCAGCCTCAGACAGTTTCCCACCGGGGAGCTGTTTTTT.

V and J are TRBV7-8 and TRBJ1-2; no clear D gene. The CDR3 covers 12 residues. CDR1 and CDR2 (germline): SGHVS, FQNEAQ. The V and J ends lost 0 bases and 8 bases respectively, with 7 bases between them. The CDR3 here is CASSLAAGGYTF. The CDR3 DNA reads TGTGCCAGCAGCTTAGCGGCGGGGGGCTACACCTTC.

V gene TRBV7-9 combines with J gene TRBJ2-7; TRBD1 might be the D (5 bases). The CDR3 contains 14 residues. V was trimmed by 3 bases and J by 4 bases, leaving 13 bases between them. Germline CDR1 reads SEHNR; CDR2 reads FQNEAQ (reference sequence). The DNA for the CDR3 is TGTGCCAGCAGCTTCCCACAGGCGTCATACGAGCAGTACTTC. It encodes CASSFPQASYEQYF. The full variable domain, with the rest looked up from reference TRBV7-9 and TRBJ2-7, is DTGVSQNPRHKITKRGQNVTFRCDPISEHNRLYWYRQTLGQGPEFLTYFQNEAQLEKSRLLSDRFSAERPKGSFSTLEIQRTEQGDSAMYLCASSFPQASYEQYFGPGTRLTVT.

J is TRBJ1-4 and V is TRBV19; D remains ambiguous. Trimming pared 3 bases from V and 8 bases from J, leaving 7 bases between. Per germline, CDR1 LNHDA and CDR2 SQIVND (reference sequence). The CDR3 covers 12 residues. CDR3: CASSIRGEKLFF. The CDR3 coding sequence is TGTGCCAGTAGTATTCGAGGCGAAAAACTGTTTTTT.

This chain joins TRBV4-3 and TRBJ1-1; the D gene is possibly TRBD1 (6 bases). Germline CDR1 reads LGHNA; CDR2 reads YSLEER. The CDR3 extends over 17 amino acids. Trimming stripped 0 bases from V and 0 bases from J, with 14 bases between. The CDR3 loop is CASSQDIQGLMNTEAFF. CDR3 DNA: TGCGCCAGCAGCCAAGACATACAGGGTTTAATGAACACTGAAGCTTTCTTT.

This clone was detected a few times. For the CDR3, the DNA is TGTGCCTGGACTAGCCTCCTTTACAATGAGCAGTTCTTC. Amino acid sequence: CAWTSLLYNEQFF. This chain uses TRBV30 with TRBJ2-1, with D perhaps matching TRBD2 (5 bases). The V and J ends lost 4 bases and 4 bases respectively, with 11 bases between them. Germline CDR1 and CDR2: GTSNPN and SVGIG (reference sequence). The CDR3 runs to 13 residues.

This rearrangement joins TRBV9 to TRBJ2-2; 7 bases match TRBD1. Germline loops: CDR1 SGDLS, CDR2 YYNGEE. Trimming cost V 6 bases and J 2 bases; bases outside gene matches: 4. There are 14 residues in the CDR3. Here the CDR3 reads CASKRQGNTGELFF. In DNA form, the CDR3 reads TGTGCCAGCAAACGACAGGGAAACACCGGGGAGCTGTTTTTT.

This chain joins TRBV12-3 or TRBV12-4 and TRBJ1-4; D uncertain. This CDR3 has 13 amino acids. V gave up 5 bases and J gave up 7 bases, with 11 bases separating them. The CDR3: CASSTGIREKLFF. Written as DNA, the CDR3 is TGTGCCAGCAGTACGGGAATTCGTGAAAAACTGTTTTTT.